This TCR beta chain was sequenced during a study of Ad26.COV2.S vaccination and SARS-CoV-2 variants. Treatment here: roughly 19 received Ad26.COV2.S at low or high dose, single or two shots; a few received placebo; per-sample allocation not given. Material that was analyzed had been drawn on day 63 after the first vaccine or placebo injection. The CDR3 extends over 15 amino acids. Losses at the gene ends were 8 bases for V and 5 bases for J; bases not matched to a gene: 12. Per the germline V gene, CDR1 is MDHEN and CDR2 is SYDVKM. TCRdb keeps only in-frame clones here, not all; method: immunoSEQ multiplex PCR. The sample has 300,000 to 400,000 clones, around nine tenths seen once.

Specimen: peripheral blood, collected in a trial of Ad26.COV2.S vaccine versus placebo. The chain uses TRBV28 and TRBJ1-2; TRBD1 aligns across 9 bases. The receptor comes from a person aged 18-60 years who received the Ad26.COV2.S COVID-19 vaccine or a placebo. This CDR3 reads CASFGGQGRGYGYTF. CDR3 nucleotide sequence: TGTGCCAGCTTTGGAGGACAGGGGCGAGGGTATGGCTACACCTTC.